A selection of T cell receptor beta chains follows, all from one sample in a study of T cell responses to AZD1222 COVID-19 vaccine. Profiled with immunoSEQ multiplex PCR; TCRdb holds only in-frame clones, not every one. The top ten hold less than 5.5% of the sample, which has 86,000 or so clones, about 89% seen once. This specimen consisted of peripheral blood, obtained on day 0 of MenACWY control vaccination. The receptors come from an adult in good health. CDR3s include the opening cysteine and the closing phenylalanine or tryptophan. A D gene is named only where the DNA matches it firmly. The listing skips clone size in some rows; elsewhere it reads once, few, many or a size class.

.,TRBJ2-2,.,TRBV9,TGTGCCAGCAGCCCTCGGGCGAGCTCGGGGGACACCGGGGAGCTGTTTTTT,CASSPRASSGDTGELFF
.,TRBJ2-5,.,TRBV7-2,TGTGCCAGCAGCCCCAGTCGGCTTGGGGGAGAGACCCAGTACTTC,CASSPSRLGGETQYF
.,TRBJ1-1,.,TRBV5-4,TGTGCCAGCAGCTTGCCGTCGGGGATGAACACTGAAGCTTTCTTT,CASSLPSGMNTEAFF
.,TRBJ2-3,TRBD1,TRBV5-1,TGCGCCAGCAGCTCTTCGGGACAGCCCACAGATACGCAGTATTTT,CASSSSGQPTDTQYF
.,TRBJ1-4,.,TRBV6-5,TGTGCCAGCAGTTACGAGGCAGGAGCAAATGAAAAACTGTTTTTT,CASSYEAGANEKLFF
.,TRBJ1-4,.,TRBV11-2,TGTGCCAGCAGCGCTTTCGGCGAAAAACTGTTTTTT,CASSAFGEKLFF
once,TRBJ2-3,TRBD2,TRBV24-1,TGTGCCACCAGCCCGGGGGGGGGAAGGACAGATACGCAGTATTTT,CATSPGGGRTDTQYF
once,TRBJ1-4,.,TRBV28,TGTGCCAGCATTCTAGGACGGGCAACTAATGAAAAACTGTTTTTT,CASILGRATNEKLFF
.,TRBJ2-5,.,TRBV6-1,TGTGCCAGCAGTGAACAGGGAACGGCAGGAGAGACCCAGTACTTC,CASSEQGTAGETQYF
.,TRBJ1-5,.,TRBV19,TGTGCCAGTAGTATATCCCCGGGGGGACACCAGCCCCAGCATTTT,CASSISPGGHQPQHF
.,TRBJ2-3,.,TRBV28,TGTGCCAGCAGCTCCGGGCGCACAGATACGCAGTATTTT,CASSSGRTDTQYF
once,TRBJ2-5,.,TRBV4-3,TGCGCCAGCAGCCAAGTGGCCCTAAGCCCTGAGACCCAGTACTTC,CASSQVALSPETQYF
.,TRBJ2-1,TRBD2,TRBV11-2,TGTGCCAGCAGCCGGACTAGCGGGATAGGAGAGCAGTTCTTC,CASSRTSGIGEQFF
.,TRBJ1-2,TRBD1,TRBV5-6,TGTGCCAGCAGCGATGAGACACAGGGGTCGTACTATGGCTACACCTTC,CASSDETQGSYYGYTF